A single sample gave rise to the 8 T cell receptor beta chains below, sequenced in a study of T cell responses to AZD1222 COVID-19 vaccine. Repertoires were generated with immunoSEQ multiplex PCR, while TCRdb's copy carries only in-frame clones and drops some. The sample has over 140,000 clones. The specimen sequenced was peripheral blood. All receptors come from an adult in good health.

The CDR3 is CASRSGSGYGYTF. DNA for the CDR3: TGTGCCAGCAGGTCAGGGTCGGGCTATGGCTACACCTTC. The chain uses TRBV6-5 and TRBJ1-2; possibly TRBD1 for D (5 bases). The CDR3 is 13 residues long. Trimming pared 6 bases from V and 4 bases from J, leaving 12 bases between. CDR1 is MNHEY, CDR2 SVGAGI, per germline.

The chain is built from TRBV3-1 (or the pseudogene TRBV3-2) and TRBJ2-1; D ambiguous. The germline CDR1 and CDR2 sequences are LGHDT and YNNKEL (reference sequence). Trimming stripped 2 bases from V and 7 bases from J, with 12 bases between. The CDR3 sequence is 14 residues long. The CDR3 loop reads CASSQHHSPNEQFF. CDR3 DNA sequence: TGTGCCAGCAGCCAACATCACAGCCCTAATGAGCAGTTCTTC.

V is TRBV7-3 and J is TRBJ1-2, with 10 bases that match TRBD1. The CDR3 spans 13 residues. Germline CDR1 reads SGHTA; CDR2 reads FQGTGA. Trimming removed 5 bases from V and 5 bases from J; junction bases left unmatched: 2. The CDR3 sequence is CASSRTGGYGYTF. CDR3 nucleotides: TGTGCCAGCAGCCGGACAGGGGGATATGGCTACACCTTC.

The CDR3: CASSHERAPLHF. The CDR3 coding sequence is TGTGCCAGCTCACACGAGAGAGCACCCCTCCACTTT. The chain joins TRBV18 to TRBJ1-6; no firm D call. Trimming took off 4 bases at V and 11 bases at J, with 9 bases between the two ends. Germline CDR1 and CDR2: KGHSH and LQKENI. The CDR3 is 12 amino acids.

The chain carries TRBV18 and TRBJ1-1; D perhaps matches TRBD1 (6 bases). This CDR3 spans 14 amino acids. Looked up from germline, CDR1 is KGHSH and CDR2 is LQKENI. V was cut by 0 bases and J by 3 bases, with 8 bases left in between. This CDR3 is CASSPPKGDTEAFF. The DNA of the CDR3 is TGTGCCAGCTCACCACCGAAGGGGGACACTGAAGCTTTCTTT.

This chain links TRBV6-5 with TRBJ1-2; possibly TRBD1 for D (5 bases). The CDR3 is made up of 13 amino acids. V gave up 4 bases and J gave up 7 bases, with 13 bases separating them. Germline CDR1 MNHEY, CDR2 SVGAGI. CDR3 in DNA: TGTGCCAGCAGTTTTTCAGGGTTGGGTGGCTACACCTTC. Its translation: CASSFSGLGGYTF.

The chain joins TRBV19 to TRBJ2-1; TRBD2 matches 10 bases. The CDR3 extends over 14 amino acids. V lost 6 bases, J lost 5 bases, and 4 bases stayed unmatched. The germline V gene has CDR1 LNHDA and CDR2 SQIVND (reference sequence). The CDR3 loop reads CASRLAGRDNEQFF. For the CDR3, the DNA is TGTGCCAGTAGACTAGCGGGGAGGGACAATGAGCAGTTCTTC.

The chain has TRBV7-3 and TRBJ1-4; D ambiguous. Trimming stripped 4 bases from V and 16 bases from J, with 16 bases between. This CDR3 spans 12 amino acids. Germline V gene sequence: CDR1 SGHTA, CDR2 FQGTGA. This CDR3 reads CASSSAPGGRFF. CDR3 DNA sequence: TGTGCCAGCAGCTCAGCCCCGGGAGGGCGGTTTTTT.